The 14 T cell receptor beta chains below all came from one sample that was sequenced in a study of response to subunit inactivated influenza vaccine. TCRdb re-analysed the RT-PCR reads in MiXCR, keeping a single row per CDR3 protein. The profile shows 530,000 or so distinct CDR3 sequences, 14% of them singletons. Specimen: PBMCs from blood, collected about 11 days after vaccination. These receptors came from a man aged 45-65 years who received an inactivated influenza vaccine.

This clonotype has a count of ten or more. V and J are TRBV5-1 and TRBJ1-1; no firm D call. In germline, CDR1 is SGHRS, CDR2 YFSETQ. Trimming left V 4 bases short and J 1 base short, with 8 bases between. This CDR3 contains 13 residues. CDR3 sequence reads: CASSRDQNTEAFF. The CDR3 region has the DNA TGCGCCAGCAGCCGAGATCAGAACACTGAAGCTTTCTTT.

The rearrangement links TRBV12-3 or TRBV12-4 to TRBJ1-2; no clear D gene. V gave up 5 bases and J gave up 5 bases, with 12 bases separating them. This CDR3 contains 13 residues. The CDR3 loop reads CASSPGREYGYTF. The CDR3 DNA reads TGTGCCAGCAGTCCCGGGAGGGAGTATGGCTACACCTTC.

The rearrangement joins TRBV10-3 to TRBJ2-1, with TRBD1 matching 9 bases. The V gene end was trimmed by 4 bases and the J gene end by 6 bases; junction bases not matched to a gene: 7. The germline CDR1 and CDR2 sequences are ENHRY and SYGVKD. This CDR3 has 15 residues. The DNA for the CDR3 is TGTGCCATCAGTGTCCCGGGACAGGGTTCCAATGAGCAGTTCTTC. The encoded protein is CAISVPGQGSNEQFF.

This clonotype was seen a handful of times. The chain employs TRBV6-2 or TRBV6-3 and TRBJ1-1; no reliable D call. CDR1 and CDR2 from the germline V gene are MNHEY and SVGEGT. This CDR3 region has 14 residues. Trimming removed 2 bases at V and 4 bases at J, with 11 bases between. This CDR3 is CASSYLARATEAFF. CDR3 in DNA: TGTGCCAGCAGTTACCTCGCCCGTGCCACTGAAGCTTTCTTT.

The rearrangement joins TRBV19 to TRBJ1-2; D is unresolved. V was shortened by 2 bases and J by 7 bases, with 8 bases between the two germline ends. Germline assignment: CDR1 LNHDA and CDR2 SQIVND (reference sequence). This CDR3 comprises 12 residues. The CDR3 DNA reads as TGTGCCAGTAGTATAACAGAGGCTGGCTACACCTTC. It yields the protein CASSITEAGYTF.

The chain has TRBV20-1 and TRBJ2-3; D is possibly TRBD2 (5 bases). Trimming took 3 bases from V and 4 from J, leaving 11 bases between them. Germline V gene lookup returns CDR1 DFQATT and CDR2 SNEGSKA (reference sequence). The CDR3 loop spans 13 amino acids. The CDR3 region is CSASLAGADTQYF. The CDR3 nucleotides read TGCAGTGCTAGCCTAGCCGGTGCAGATACGCAGTATTTT.

This clonotype was seen a handful of times. J is TRBJ2-4 and V is TRBV18; no firm D call. V shed 2 bases and J shed 6 bases, with 11 bases lying between them. Germline CDR1 is KGHSH and CDR2 is LQKENI. This CDR3 region has 14 residues. The CDR3 DNA reads as TGTGCCAGCTCACCAAGTTCGAAAGCAAACATTCAGTACTTC. It is translated as CASSPSSKANIQYF. The entire variable domain, with the rest obtained from reference TRBV18 and TRBJ2-4, is as follows: NAGVMQNPRHLVRRRGQEARLRCSPMKGHSHVYWYRQLPEEGLKFMVYLQKENIIDESGMPKERFSAEFPKEGPSILRIQQVVRGDSAAYFCASSPSSKANIQYFGAGTRLSVL.

In its sample, this clonotype was seen once. This chain connects TRBV29-1 to TRBJ2-7; 8 bases align to TRBD1. The germline V gene encodes CDR1 SQVTM and CDR2 ANQGSEA. Trimming took 4 bases from V and 4 from J; bases not matched to a gene: 6. The length of the CDR3 is 13 residues. The CDR3, as DNA: TGCAGCGTTGGGACGGGACAGGCTTACGAGCAGTACTTC. Its protein is CSVGTGQAYEQYF.

The table lists this clonotype with many counts. This sequence joins TRBV7-2 and TRBJ2-7; 10 nucleotides line up with TRBD2. CDR1 is SGHTA and CDR2 is FQGNSA in the germline V gene. The V segment lost 4 bases and the J segment 3 bases; nucleotides outside the gene matches: 6. The CDR3 covers 15 residues. The CDR3 region is CASSSRGLAVYEQYF. In DNA form, the CDR3 reads TGTGCCAGCAGCTCGAGAGGACTAGCGGTCTACGAGCAGTACTTC. Based on the CDR3 plus reference TRBV7-2 and TRBJ2-7, the full variable domain is GAGVSQSPSNKVTEKGKDVELRCDPISGHTALYWYRQSLGQGLEFLIYFQGNSAPDKSGLPSDRFSAERTGGSVSTLTIQRTQQEDSAVYLCASSSRGLAVYEQYFGPGTRLTVT.

This clonotype turned up a few times. The V gene is TRBV6-2 or TRBV6-3, the J gene TRBJ1-1; 8 bases are shared with TRBD1. Germline V gene lookup returns CDR1 MNHEY and CDR2 SVGEGT. The CDR3 consists of 16 residues. Losses at the gene ends were 0 bases for V and 3 bases for J; bases not matched to a gene: 6. The CDR3 protein is CASSYSDRAGDTEAFF. The CDR3 DNA follows: TGTGCCAGCAGTTACTCGGACAGGGCGGGGGACACTGAAGCTTTCTTT.

This chain connects TRBV28 to TRBJ2-7, with 8 bases fitting TRBD1. The CDR3 covers 15 residues. Germline loops: CDR1 MDHEN, CDR2 SYDVKM. V shed 3 bases, J shed 3 bases, and the junction held 7 bases outside the gene matches. CDR3 in amino acids: CASSFYRGYSYEQYF. CDR3 bases: TGTGCCAGCAGTTTCTACAGGGGGTATAGCTACGAGCAGTACTTC.

This chain links TRBV6-1 with TRBJ1-1, with D uncertain. V was pared by 3 bases and J by 5 bases, with 7 bases between. CDR1 and CDR2 from the germline V gene are MNHNS and SASEGT. The CDR3 is 12 amino acids. The CDR3 bases are TGTGCCAGCAGTGAGATTGGGACTGAAGCTTTCTTT. This encodes CASSEIGTEAFF.

The chain uses TRBV5-1 and TRBJ1-4; maybe TRBD1 (5 bases). The CDR3 is 13 residues long. V was clipped by 2 bases and J by 8 bases, with 10 bases between them. CDR1 and CDR2 from the germline V gene are SGHRS and YFSETQ. Here the CDR3 DNA reads TGCGCCAGCAGCTTAGAGGGGTTCGAAAAACTGTTTTTT. Its protein is CASSLEGFEKLFF.

The table lists this clonotype with many counts. The rearrangement links TRBV3-1 to TRBJ2-7; 9 bases fit TRBD2. Germline trimming cut 4 bases from V and 0 bases from J; bases unmatched to any gene: 7. The CDR3 spans 16 residues. Germline CDR1 and CDR2: LGHDT and YNNKEL (reference sequence). CDR3 in DNA: TGTGCCAGCAGCCCTTTTAGCGGGAGATTCTCCTACGAGCAGTACTTC. Amino acid sequence: CASSPFSGRFSYEQYF.